Detailed here is one TCR beta chain. The data originate from a study of shared clonotypes between healthy human individuals. The data were produced by immunoSEQ multiplex PCR, yet TCRdb's version contains in-frame clones alone and is incomplete. The sample carries roughly 2.4 million clones, approximately 95% recorded once. J gave up 11 bases and V 8 bases, and 8 bases lay outside the gene matches. Per the germline V gene, CDR1 is LNHDA and CDR2 is SQIVND (reference sequence). This CDR3 has 13 amino acids. Input material: naive CD4+ T cells sorted from blood. The subset is: CD45RA+ positively selected. This sequence was found in a man between 18 and 35 years old in good health. The genes are TRBV19 and TRBJ1-6; 8 nucleotides line up with TRBD1. In DNA, the CDR3 is TGTGCCAGTCGGGACAGGATGGTCGCACCCCTCCACTTT. This translates into CASRDRMVAPLHF.